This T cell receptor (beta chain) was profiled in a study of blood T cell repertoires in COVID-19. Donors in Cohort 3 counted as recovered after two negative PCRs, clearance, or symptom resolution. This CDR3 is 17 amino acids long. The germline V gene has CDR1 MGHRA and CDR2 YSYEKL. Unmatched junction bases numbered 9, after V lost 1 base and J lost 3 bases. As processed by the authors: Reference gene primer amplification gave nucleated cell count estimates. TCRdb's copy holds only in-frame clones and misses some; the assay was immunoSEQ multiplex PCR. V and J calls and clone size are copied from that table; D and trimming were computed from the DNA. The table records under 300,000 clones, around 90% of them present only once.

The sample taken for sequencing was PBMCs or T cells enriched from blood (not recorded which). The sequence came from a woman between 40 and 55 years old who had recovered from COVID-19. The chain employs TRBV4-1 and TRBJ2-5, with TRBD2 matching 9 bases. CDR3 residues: CASSQAPPGLAKETQYF. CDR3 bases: TGCGCCAGCAGCCAAGCACCGCCCGGACTAGCGAAAGAGACCCAGTACTTC.